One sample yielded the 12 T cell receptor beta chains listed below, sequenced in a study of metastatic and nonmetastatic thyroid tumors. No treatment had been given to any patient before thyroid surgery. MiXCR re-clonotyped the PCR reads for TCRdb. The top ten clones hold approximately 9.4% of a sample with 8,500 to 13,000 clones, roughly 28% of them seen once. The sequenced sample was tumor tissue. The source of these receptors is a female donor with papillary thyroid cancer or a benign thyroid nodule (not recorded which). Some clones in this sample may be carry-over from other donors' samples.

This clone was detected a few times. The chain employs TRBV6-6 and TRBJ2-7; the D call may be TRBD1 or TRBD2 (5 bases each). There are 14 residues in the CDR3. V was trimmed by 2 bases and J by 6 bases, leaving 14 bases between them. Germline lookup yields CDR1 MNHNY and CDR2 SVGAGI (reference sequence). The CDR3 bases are TGTGCCAGCAGTTACAGGGGACCCCAGAGCGAGCAGTACTTC. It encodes CASSYRGPQSEQYF.

In DNA form, the CDR3 reads TGTGCCAGCAGTGATGGTCCGGATCCTTCCTGGGAGCAGTACTTC. Protein sequence: CASSDGPDPSWEQYF. The chain couples TRBV6-1 to TRBJ2-7; no clear D. The germline V and J ends were trimmed by 3 bases and 7 bases, with 19 bases remaining between them. The V gene's germline CDR1 is MNHNS and CDR2 SASEGT. The CDR3 sequence is 15 residues long.

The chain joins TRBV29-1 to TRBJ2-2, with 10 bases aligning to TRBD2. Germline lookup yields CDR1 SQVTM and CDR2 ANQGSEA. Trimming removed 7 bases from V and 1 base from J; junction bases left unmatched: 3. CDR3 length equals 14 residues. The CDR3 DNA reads TGCAGCGGAGCTAGCGGGAGGAACACCGGGGAGCTGTTTTTT. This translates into CSGASGRNTGELFF.

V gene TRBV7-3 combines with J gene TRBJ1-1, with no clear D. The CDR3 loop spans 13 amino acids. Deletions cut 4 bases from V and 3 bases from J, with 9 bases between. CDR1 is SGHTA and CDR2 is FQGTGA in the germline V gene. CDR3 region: CASSSDKHTEAFF. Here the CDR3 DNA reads TGTGCCAGCAGCTCTGACAAGCACACTGAAGCTTTCTTT. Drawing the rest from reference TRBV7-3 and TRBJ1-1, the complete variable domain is GAGVSQTPSNKVTEKGKYVELRCDPISGHTALYWYRQSLGQGPEFLIYFQGTGAADDSGLPNDRFFAVRPEGSVSTLKIQRTERGDSAVYLCASSSDKHTEAFFGQGTRLTVV.

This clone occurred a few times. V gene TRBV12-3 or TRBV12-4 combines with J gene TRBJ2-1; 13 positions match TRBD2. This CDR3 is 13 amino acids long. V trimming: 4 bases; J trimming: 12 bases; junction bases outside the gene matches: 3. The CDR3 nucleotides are TGTGCCAGCAGTTGGGGACTAGCGGGGTTGCAGTTCTTC. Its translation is CASSWGLAGLQFF.

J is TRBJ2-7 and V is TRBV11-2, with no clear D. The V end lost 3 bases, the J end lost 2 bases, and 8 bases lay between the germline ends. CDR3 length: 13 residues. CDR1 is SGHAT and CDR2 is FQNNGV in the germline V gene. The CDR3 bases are TGTGCCAGCAGCTTTTCTGGAGCCTACGAGCAGTACTTC. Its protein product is CASSFSGAYEQYF.

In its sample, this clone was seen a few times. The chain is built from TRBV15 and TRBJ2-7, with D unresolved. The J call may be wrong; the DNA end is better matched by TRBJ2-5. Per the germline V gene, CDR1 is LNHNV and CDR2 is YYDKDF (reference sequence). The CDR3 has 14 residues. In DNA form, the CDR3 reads TGTGCCACCAGCAAGGACCTGGCCCAAGAGACCCAGTACTTC. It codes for CATSKDLAQETQYF.

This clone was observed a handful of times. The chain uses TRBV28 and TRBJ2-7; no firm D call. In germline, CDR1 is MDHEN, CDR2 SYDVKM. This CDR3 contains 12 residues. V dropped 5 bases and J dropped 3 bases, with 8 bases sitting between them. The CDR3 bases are TGTGCCAGCAGTGACACGGGCTACGAGCAGTACTTC. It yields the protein CASSDTGYEQYF.

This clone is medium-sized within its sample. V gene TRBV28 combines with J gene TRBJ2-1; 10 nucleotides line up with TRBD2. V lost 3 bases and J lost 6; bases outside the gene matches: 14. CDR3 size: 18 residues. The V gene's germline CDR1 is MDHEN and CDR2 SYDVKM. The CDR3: CASSFISDTSGIRNEQFF. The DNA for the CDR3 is TGTGCCAGCAGTTTTATATCCGATACTAGCGGGATTCGCAATGAGCAGTTCTTC.

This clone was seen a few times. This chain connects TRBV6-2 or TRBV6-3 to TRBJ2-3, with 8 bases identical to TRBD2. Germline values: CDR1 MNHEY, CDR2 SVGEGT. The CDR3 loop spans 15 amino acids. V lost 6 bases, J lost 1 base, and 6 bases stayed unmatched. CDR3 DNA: TGTGCCAGCAGCCAGCGGGGGCTCGGCACAGATACGCAGTATTTT. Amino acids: CASSQRGLGTDTQYF.

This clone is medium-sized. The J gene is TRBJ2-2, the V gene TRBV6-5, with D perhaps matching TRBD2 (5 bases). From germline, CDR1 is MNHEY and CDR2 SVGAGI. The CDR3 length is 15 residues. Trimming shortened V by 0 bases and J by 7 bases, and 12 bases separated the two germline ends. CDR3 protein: CASSYSITGNGELFF. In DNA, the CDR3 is TGTGCCAGCAGTTACTCGATTACGGGGAACGGGGAGCTGTTTTTT.

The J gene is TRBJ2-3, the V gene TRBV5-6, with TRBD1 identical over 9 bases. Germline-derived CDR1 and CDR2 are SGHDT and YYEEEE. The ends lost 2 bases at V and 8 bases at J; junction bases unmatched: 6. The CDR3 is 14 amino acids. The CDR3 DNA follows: TGTGCCAGCAGCTTAGGGACAGGGAAAGGTACGCAGTATTTT. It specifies CASSLGTGKGTQYF.